This section outlines one TCR beta chain sequence together with its context. Relative to the germline gene, one junction end is altered; a read error may explain this. This CDR3 is 15 amino acids long. Germline-derived CDR1 and CDR2 are SGDLS and YYNGEE. What was amplified from RNA transcripts were TCR beta CDR3 regions. During a first-round RT-PCR of the TCR CDR3, the HTBI primer set was used. TCRdb analysed the multiplex PCR reads with MiXCR anew, one entry per CDR3 protein. The sample has about 560,000 distinct CDR3 sequences, roughly 46% seen once. These data belong to a study of T cells in Graves' hyperthyroidism and ophthalmopathy.

Sequenced input: peripheral blood or thyroid tissue (not recorded which). The TCR comes from a woman aged 18-29 years with Graves' hyperthyroidism. The chain combines TRBV9 with TRBJ1-6; D is undetermined. In DNA, the CDR3 is TGTGCCAGCAGCGTAGACATCTCCTATAATTCGCCCCTCCACTTT. Translated: CASSVDISYNSPLHF.